A selection of T cell receptor beta chains follows, all from one sample in a study of shared clonotypes between healthy human individuals. TCRdb's copy holds only in-frame clones and misses some; the assay was immunoSEQ multiplex PCR. The profile covers around 1.9 million clones, with about 94% appearing a single time and about 1.7% taken by the ten largest. Sequencing was done on a sample of naive CD8+ T cells from PBMCs. Receptors originate from a man aged 18 to 30 in good health. Some clones in this sample may be carry-over from other donors' samples. CDR3s include the opening cysteine and the closing phenylalanine or tryptophan. The D gene is left open where the match is weak. A row's size may be missing; if present it is once, few, many or a size class.

d_call	j_call	v_call	clone_size	cdr3_length	cdr3_aa	cdr3_nt
.	TRBJ2-1	TRBV7-8	.	13	CASSLKVYNEQFF	TGTGCCAGCAGCTTGAAAGTATACAATGAGCAGTTCTTC
.	TRBJ1-5	TRBV27	.	14	CASRTSMSNQPQHF	TGTGCCAGCAGGACTAGTATGAGCAATCAGCCCCAGCATTTT
TRBD1	TRBJ2-7	TRBV5-1	.	14	CASSVTGAVYEQYF	TGCGCCAGCAGCGTGACAGGGGCTGTCTACGAGCAGTACTTC
TRBD1	TRBJ1-1	TRBV27	few	14	CASSTVRDSGGAFF	TGTGCCAGCAGTACCGTTCGGGACAGCGGGGGAGCTTTCTTT
.	TRBJ2-3	TRBV9	.	14	CASSVGLAADTQYF	TGTGCCAGCAGCGTAGGGCTAGCTGCAGATACGCAGTATTTT
.	TRBJ1-1	TRBV7-9	.	14	CASSPPWRATEAFF	TGTGCCAGCAGTCCACCCTGGAGGGCCACTGAAGCTTTCTTT
.	TRBJ1-2	TRBV4-3	.	16	CASSPHRGEANYGYTF	TGCGCCAGCAGCCCCCATCGGGGGGAGGCTAACTATGGCTACACCTTC
.	TRBJ2-1	TRBV14	.	14	CASSDGGSYNEQFF	TGTGCCAGCAGCGACGGGGGCTCCTACAATGAGCAGTTCTTC
.	TRBJ2-7	TRBV14	.	15	CASSQESGDGYEQYF	TGTGCCAGCAGCCAAGAATCGGGAGACGGGTACGAGCAGTACTTC
TRBD2	TRBJ2-3	TRBV15	.	16	CATSRDREGLTDTQYF	TGTGCCACCAGCAGAGACCGGGAGGGCCTCACAGATACGCAGTATTTT
TRBD2	TRBJ2-7	TRBV27	.	17	CASSLLGPTGGTYEQYF	TGTGCCAGCAGTTTATTGGGCCCCACGGGAGGTACTTACGAGCAGTACTTC
TRBD1	TRBJ2-7	TRBV7-3	.	14	CASSPNGGQDEQYF	TGTGCCAGCAGCCCAAACGGAGGACAGGACGAGCAGTACTTC
TRBD2	TRBJ2-7	TRBV2	.	16	CASSGTTSGPIYEQYF	TGTGCCAGCAGTGGGACGACTAGCGGGCCGATCTACGAGCAGTACTTC
.	TRBJ2-7	TRBV4-3	.	14	CASSQLQGSIEQYF	TGCGCCAGCAGCCAACTGCAGGGCTCCATCGAGCAGTACTTC
.	TRBJ2-5	TRBV7-9	.	14	CASSLVHLQETQYF	TGTGCCAGCAGCTTAGTCCACTTACAAGAGACCCAGTACTTC
.	TRBJ1-5	TRBV27	.	14	CASSLWGSNQPQHF	TGTGCCAGCAGTTTGTGGGGAAGCAATCAGCCCCAGCATTTT
.	TRBJ2-7	TRBV27	.	11	CASGGTYEQYF	TGTGCATCAGGCGGGACGTACGAGCAGTACTTC
.	TRBJ2-1	TRBV6-6	.	15	CASSHYPSSYNEQFF	TGTGCCAGCAGTCACTACCCCAGCTCCTACAATGAGCAGTTCTTC
.	TRBJ2-7	TRBV15	.	13	CATSTDRWGEQYF	TGTGCCACCAGCACCGACCGGTGGGGCGAGCAGTACTTC
.	TRBJ2-1	TRBV27	.	15	CASSLSISSYNEQFF	TGTGCCAGCAGTTTATCAATTAGCTCCTACAATGAGCAGTTCTTC
.	TRBJ2-7	TRBV27	once	14	CASSLAVSSYEQYF	TGTGCCAGCAGTTTGGCGGTGAGCTCCTACGAGCAGTACTTC
.	TRBJ1-3	TRBV4-1	.	15	CASSQDGSSGNTIYF	TGCGCCAGCAGCCAAGACGGGAGCTCTGGAAACACCATATATTTT
TRBD2	TRBJ2-1	TRBV7-8	.	18	CASSLGLAGVGSYNEQFF	TGTGCCAGCAGCTTAGGACTAGCGGGAGTTGGGTCCTACAATGAGCAGTTCTTC
TRBD2	TRBJ2-7	TRBV27	.	13	CASSWGGTYEQYF	TGTGCCAGCAGTTGGGGGGGAACCTACGAGCAGTACTTC